What follows are 28 T cell receptor beta chains derived from one specimen sequenced in a study of cytomegalovirus exposure and HLA in healthy donors. The study ran its PCR with 60 Vbeta and 13 Jbeta primers. The table came from immunoSEQ multiplex PCR; TCRdb's copy has only in-frame clones and leaves some out. The data hold 85,000 to 100,000 clones, with more than 75% observed a single time. Sequenced material: PBMCs. The receptors were sampled from a man aged 30 to 45 in good health and CMV-seropositive.

This chain uses TRBV5-6 with TRBJ1-5; TRBD1 matches at 8 bases. The CDR3 has 17 amino acids. V shed 0 bases, J shed 5 bases, and the junction held 10 bases outside the gene matches. Germline loops: CDR1 SGHDT, CDR2 YYEEEE. DNA of the CDR3: TGTGCCAGCAGCTTGGGGCCTGGGACAGGAGCGTATCAGCCCCAGCATTTT. Translation gives CASSLGPGTGAYQPQHF.

J is TRBJ1-1 and V is TRBV7-8; D possibly corresponds to TRBD1 (5 bases). Germline V gene data show CDR1 as SGHVS and CDR2 as FQNEAQ. Trimming pared 6 bases from V and 4 bases from J, leaving 12 bases between. The CDR3 consists of 13 residues. The CDR3 nucleotides are TGTGCCAGCAGAAGTGAAGGGGCCACTGAAGCTTTCTTT. It yields the protein CASRSEGATEAFF.

The chain uses TRBV9 and TRBJ2-1, with TRBD2 matching over 11 bases. V was clipped by 0 bases and J by 9 bases; unmatched bases: 11. Germline V gives CDR1 SGDLS, CDR2 YYNGEE. The CDR3 covers 17 residues. The CDR3: CASSVVPLAGGRSEQFF. The CDR3, as DNA: TGTGCCAGCAGCGTAGTACCCCTAGCGGGAGGAAGGAGTGAGCAGTTCTTC.

This clone was counted only a few times. The chain combines TRBV2 with TRBJ1-5; D is unclear. V was pared by 7 bases and J by 0 bases, with 10 bases between. The CDR3 is 14 amino acids. Germline V gene sequence: CDR1 SNHLY, CDR2 FYNNEI. CDR3 residues: CASMPESSNQPQHF. For the CDR3, the DNA is TGTGCCAGCATGCCGGAGAGTAGCAATCAGCCCCAGCATTTT.

In this sample, this clone turned up a few times. The V call is TRBV5-1, the J call TRBJ2-7; the match to TRBD2 covers 7 bases. This CDR3 comprises 18 residues. The V and J ends lost 0 bases and 3 bases, in that order; junction bases with no gene match: 15. In germline, CDR1 is SGHRS, CDR2 YFSETQ. In DNA, the CDR3 is TGCGCCAGCAGCTTGGTCGCCAGCGGGACCGCCTCTGGCTACGAGCAGTACTTC. Its translation is CASSLVASGTASGYEQYF.

This sequence joins TRBV10-3 and TRBJ2-6; 10 nucleotides match TRBD1. V lost 4 bases, J lost 4 bases, and 1 base stayed unmatched. The CDR3 length is 15 residues. Germline CDR1 ENHRY, CDR2 SYGVKD. CDR3: CAISGQGAGANVLTF. Here the CDR3 DNA reads TGTGCCATCAGTGGACAGGGGGCCGGGGCCAACGTCCTGACTTTC.

V usage is TRBV5-1 and J usage is TRBJ1-1; 8 bases line up with TRBD1. Germline CDR1 and CDR2: SGHRS and YFSETQ. With V trimmed by 3 bases and J by 6 bases, 10 bases remained unmatched. The CDR3 extends over 15 amino acids. The CDR3 here is CASSSMTGALAEAFF. CDR3 in DNA: TGCGCCAGCAGCTCGATGACAGGGGCGCTTGCTGAAGCTTTCTTT. The full variable domain, rest sourced from reference TRBV5-1 and TRBJ1-1, is KAGVTQTPRYLIKTRGQQVTLSCSPISGHRSVSWYQQTPGQGLQFLFEYFSETQRNKGNFPGRFSGRQFSNSRSEMNVSTLELGDSALYLCASSSMTGALAEAFFGQGTRLTVV.

The chain uses TRBV28 and TRBJ2-7, with D unresolved. The CDR3 totals 12 residues. With 5 bases removed from V and 4 bases from J, the gap between germline ends came to 9 bases. Germline V gene sequence: CDR1 MDHEN, CDR2 SYDVKM. CDR3 sequence: CASSNPRYEQYF. The CDR3 DNA reads TGTGCCAGCAGTAATCCTCGTTACGAGCAGTACTTC.

This chain links TRBV27 with TRBJ2-7; tentatively, D is TRBD2 (5 bases). The CDR3 runs 14 residues. Trimming took 6 bases from V and 5 from J, leaving 17 bases between them. CDR1 MNHEY and CDR2 SMNVEV come from the germline V gene (reference sequence). Here the CDR3 DNA reads TGTGCCAGCAGGTCTCAGGACTCGGTGGACGAGCAGTACTTC. This codes for CASRSQDSVDEQYF.

The chain links TRBV15 to TRBJ1-2; TRBD1 agrees at 8 bases. The germline gives CDR1 LNHNV, CDR2 YYDKDF (reference sequence). The CDR3 covers 19 residues. Trimming took 1 base from V and 2 from J; bases not matched to a gene: 15. In DNA form, the CDR3 reads TGTGCCACCAGCAGAGTAGGTTACCTCGGACAGGGCCAGAACTATGGCTACACCTTC. It yields the protein CATSRVGYLGQGQNYGYTF.

The chain links TRBV6-5 to TRBJ2-7; TRBD1 is a possible D gene (7 bases). V was shortened by 2 bases and J by 0 bases, with 8 bases between the two germline ends. The CDR3 contains 14 residues. Germline-derived CDR1 and CDR2 are MNHEY and SVGAGI. The CDR3 nucleotides are TGTGCCAGCAGTTACCAGGGGGGCTCCTACGAGCAGTACTTC. Protein sequence: CASSYQGGSYEQYF.

The chain combines TRBV5-1 with TRBJ2-3, with 7 bases lining up with TRBD2. Germline lookup yields CDR1 SGHRS and CDR2 YFSETQ. This CDR3 region has 17 residues. The V segment lost 0 bases and the J segment 1 base; nucleotides outside the gene matches: 8. CDR3 sequence reads: CASSLVERGTGTDTQYF. The CDR3 region has the DNA TGCGCCAGCAGCTTGGTGGAGCGGGGCACGGGCACAGATACGCAGTATTTT.

V gene TRBV5-1 combines with J gene TRBJ2-2; 9 nucleotides match TRBD1. Germline V gene sequence: CDR1 SGHRS, CDR2 YFSETQ. With V trimmed by 3 bases and J by 5 bases, 5 bases remained unmatched. There are 15 residues in the CDR3. The CDR3 sequence is CASSSGQGSTGELFF. The CDR3, as DNA: TGCGCCAGCAGCTCCGGACAGGGGTCGACCGGGGAGCTGTTTTTT.

V gene TRBV7-9 combines with J gene TRBJ1-1; D unresolved. V was pared by 1 base and J by 4 bases, with 7 bases between. CDR3 length: 13 amino acids. Germline lookup yields CDR1 SEHNR and CDR2 FQNEAQ (reference sequence). The CDR3 loop reads CASSLERSTEAFF. Written as DNA, the CDR3 is TGTGCCAGCAGCTTAGAGAGGAGCACTGAAGCTTTCTTT.

The V gene is TRBV7-9, the J gene TRBJ2-3; 8 nucleotides line up with TRBD2. The V gene's germline CDR1 is SEHNR and CDR2 FQNEAQ (reference sequence). The V segment lost 6 bases and the J segment 4 bases; nucleotides outside the gene matches: 12. The CDR3 contains 16 residues. The CDR3 DNA is TGTGCCAGCAGTACCTTTAGCGGGAATGAGGCAGATACGCAGTATTTT. It is translated as CASSTFSGNEADTQYF.

The CDR3 DNA reads as TGTGCCAGCAGGACAGGGGGCACAGATACGCAGTATTTT. This encodes CASRTGGTDTQYF. J is TRBJ2-3 and V is TRBV6-1; 8 bases map to TRBD1. There are 13 residues in the CDR3. Trimming removed 6 bases from V and 1 base from J; junction bases left unmatched: 0. In germline, CDR1 is MNHNS, CDR2 SASEGT.

V is TRBV30 and J is TRBJ2-4; D perhaps matches TRBD2 (6 bases). There are 13 residues in the CDR3. CDR1 and CDR2 (germline): GTSNPN, SVGIG (reference sequence). V shed 3 bases and J shed 1 base, with 7 bases lying between them. CDR3 region: CAWSGSAKNIQYF. The CDR3 nucleotides are TGTGCCTGGAGCGGGAGCGCCAAAAACATTCAGTACTTC. The variable domain in full, with the rest retrieved from reference TRBV30 and TRBJ2-4, is SQTIHQWPATLVQPVGSPLSLECTVEGTSNPNLYWYRQAAGRGLQLLFYSVGIGQISSEVPQNLSASRPQDRQFILSSKKLLLSDSGFYLCAWSGSAKNIQYFGAGTRLSVL.

The rearrangement joins TRBV4-1 to TRBJ1-1, with a tentative D call TRBD1 (5 bases). The germline V gene encodes CDR1 MGHRA and CDR2 YSYEKL. V was cut by 0 bases and J by 3 bases, with 8 bases left in between. The CDR3 consists of 14 residues. In DNA form, the CDR3 reads TGCGCCAGCAGCCAAGATTGGGGGGACACTGAAGCTTTCTTT. Protein sequence: CASSQDWGDTEAFF.

V is TRBV30 and J is TRBJ2-7; no firm D call. Per the germline V gene, CDR1 is GTSNPN and CDR2 is SVGIG (reference sequence). V was trimmed by 0 bases and J by 8 bases, leaving 8 bases between them. This CDR3 is built from 11 residues. The CDR3 loop reads CAWSVGGKQYF. The CDR3 DNA reads TGTGCCTGGAGTGTTGGCGGCAAGCAGTACTTC.

This chain links TRBV7-3 with TRBJ2-1; D possibly corresponds to TRBD1 (9 bases). The CDR3 covers 18 residues. The germline CDR1 and CDR2 sequences are SGHTA and FQGTGA. V lost 2 bases and J 10 bases, leaving 27 bases between the germline ends. CDR3 residues: CASSLSGDRAVTGGEQFF. The CDR3 DNA sequence: TGTGCCAGCAGCTTATCCGGGGACAGGGCGGTTACGGGAGGGGAGCAGTTCTTC. Combining the CDR3 with reference TRBV7-3 and TRBJ2-1 gives the whole variable domain GAGVSQTPSNKVTEKGKYVELRCDPISGHTALYWYRQSLGQGPEFLIYFQGTGAADDSGLPNDRFFAVRPEGSVSTLKIQRTERGDSAVYLCASSLSGDRAVTGGEQFFGPGTRLTVL.

In this sample, this clone turned up once. The chain uses TRBV27 and TRBJ2-1; D is ambiguous. CDR1 and CDR2 (germline): MNHEY, SMNVEV (reference sequence). V was trimmed by 5 bases and J by 0 bases, leaving 11 bases between them. The length of the CDR3 is 15 residues. The CDR3 loop reads CASSTQWSSYNEQFF. The CDR3, as DNA: TGTGCCAGCAGTACCCAATGGAGCTCCTACAATGAGCAGTTCTTC.

The table lists this clone with a few counts. The chain uses TRBV4-1 and TRBJ2-7; D may be TRBD1 (6 bases). The CDR3 extends over 14 amino acids. V was shortened by 3 bases and J by 2 bases, with 11 bases between the two germline ends. Germline V gives CDR1 MGHRA, CDR2 YSYEKL. The CDR3 region has the DNA TGCGCCAGCAGCCAGGGGGCAGGAGCCTACGAGCAGTACTTC. Protein sequence: CASSQGAGAYEQYF.

The rearrangement joins TRBV4-1 to TRBJ2-1; TRBD2 aligns across 10 bases. This CDR3 has 17 amino acids. Germline CDR1 MGHRA, CDR2 YSYEKL. The V segment lost 3 bases and the J segment 3 bases; nucleotides outside the gene matches: 8. This CDR3 is CASSQSIRTSGYNEQFF. The DNA for the CDR3 is TGCGCCAGCAGCCAGAGTATTAGGACTAGCGGCTACAATGAGCAGTTCTTC.

Points on this clone: One end of the junction is discordant with germline, which a read error may explain. The chain employs TRBV7-7 and TRBJ2-5; 10 nucleotides match TRBD2. Germline V gene lookup returns CDR1 SSHAT and CDR2 FNYEAQ (reference sequence). The length of the CDR3 is 15 residues. DNA of the CDR3: TGTGCTAGCAGCTTAGCGGGGGGACTCCCAAAGACCCAGTACTTC. Translating gives CASSLAGGLPKTQYF.

The rearrangement joins TRBV28 to TRBJ2-3, with TRBD2 identical over 10 bases. Looked up from germline, CDR1 is MDHEN and CDR2 is SYDVKM. This CDR3 comprises 15 residues. Germline trimming cut 0 bases from V and 3 bases from J; bases unmatched to any gene: 0. CDR3 sequence: CASSLWTSGTDTQYF. The CDR3 DNA is TGTGCCAGCAGTTTATGGACTAGCGGGACAGATACGCAGTATTTT.

The chain joins TRBV29-1 to TRBJ2-5, with 14 bases lining up with TRBD2. Germline values: CDR1 SQVTM, CDR2 ANQGSEA. The CDR3 covers 15 residues. The junction had 9 bases not matched to a gene; V was cut back by 7 bases and J by 5 bases. In DNA form, the CDR3 reads TGCAGCGCTGTGGGACTAGCGGGAGAGGGGGAGACCCAGTACTTC. Amino acids: CSAVGLAGEGETQYF.

The chain carries TRBV27 and TRBJ1-1; 9 nucleotides agree with TRBD1. The V gene end was trimmed by 4 bases and the J gene end by 2 bases; junction bases not matched to a gene: 17. Germline V gene sequence: CDR1 MNHEY, CDR2 SMNVEV (reference sequence). The CDR3 extends over 19 amino acids. The CDR3 loop reads CASSSPTGGNHLLNTEAFF. The CDR3 bases are TGTGCCAGCAGTTCCCCGACAGGGGGGAACCATTTGTTAAACACTGAAGCTTTCTTT.

V usage is TRBV29-1 and J usage is TRBJ1-2; unclear D gene. Germline V CDR1 and CDR2: SQVTM, ANQGSEA. This CDR3 is 12 amino acids long. V was clipped by 2 bases and J by 1 base, with 5 bases between them. CDR3 amino acids: CSVESVNYGYTF. The CDR3 DNA reads TGCAGCGTTGAATCTGTTAACTATGGCTACACCTTC. The whole variable domain, filled in from reference TRBV29-1 and TRBJ1-2, reads SAVISQKPSRDICQRGTSLTIQCQVDSQVTMMFWYRQQPGQSLTLIATANQGSEATYESGFVIDKFPISRPNLTFSTLTVSNMSPEDSSIYLCSVESVNYGYTFGSGTRLTVV.